The clone carrying this T cell receptor (beta chain) was detected only a few times. Its antigen is currently unknown. A single record per CDR3 protein comes from TCRdb applying MiXCR to the reads. The top ten hold less than 15% of the sample, which has roughly 800,000 distinct CDR3 sequences, under 35% seen once. V was cut by 5 bases and J by 4 bases, with 15 bases left in between. This CDR3 spans 14 amino acids. This record comes from a study of T cell repertoires in cytomegalovirus infection. Sequenced here: cultured CD8+ T cells from PBMCs, sampled from culture after CMV antigen stimulation. This receptor was taken from a human donor in good health (CMV status not recorded). Some clones in this sample may be carry-over from other donors' samples. This rearrangement joins TRBV12-3 or TRBV12-4 to TRBJ2-7; D gene ambiguous. CDR3 coding DNA: TGTGCCAGCAGTCCGGACGGAGCCCGTTACGAGCAGTACTTC. This codes for CASSPDGARYEQYF.